What follows is one T cell receptor (beta chain) and its context. This record belongs to a study of identical twins. Template switching created a universal primer site, and the cDNA included unique molecular identifiers. TCRdb reprocessed the 5' RACE reads with MiXCR, giving one entry per CDR3 protein. The sample lists around 480,000 distinct CDR3 sequences; over 12% were seen once. The CDR3 totals 14 residues. Trimming stripped 5 bases from V and 6 bases from J, with 13 bases between. Looked up from germline, CDR1 is SGHAT and CDR2 is FQNNGV. This sample was shared with a second study, whose subject was yellow fever vaccine responses in identical twins.

The chain links TRBV11-2 to TRBJ2-2; D remains ambiguous. The TCR sequence derives from a woman younger than 30 in good health. Material: CD4+ T cells sorted from blood. DNA for the CDR3: TGTGCCAGCAGCCCGTCCGTCCCGGCCGGGGAGCTGTTTTTT. Translated: CASSPSVPAGELFF.